This T cell receptor beta chain was recorded in a study of blood T cell repertoires in COVID-19. The CDR3 totals 15 residues. V shed 7 bases, J shed 2 bases, and the junction held 6 bases outside the gene matches. In germline, CDR1 is LNHDA, CDR2 SQIVND (reference sequence). Clones were read by immunoSEQ multiplex PCR, and TCRdb kept only the in-frame ones, dropping some. Of approximately 340,000 clones in the sample, approximately 91% were seen once. The chain carries TRBV19 and TRBJ2-3; TRBD2 matches 10 bases. The specimen sequenced was PBMCs or T cells enriched from blood (not recorded which). This TCR derives from a woman aged 40 to 55 who had been exposed to COVID-19. In nucleotides, the CDR3 is TGTGCCAGTACCTTCGGACTAGCGGACACAGATACGCAGTATTTT. Translation: CASTFGLADTDTQYF.